Below are 22 T cell receptor beta chains sequenced from a single sample in a study of blood T cell repertoires in COVID-19. The method was immunoSEQ multiplex PCR; TCRdb's version includes in-frame clones alone and lacks a portion of them. Counted here are approximately 100,000 clones, approximately 79% occurring once; the ten biggest clones make up 20%. Specimen: peripheral blood. The receptors derive from a man between 65 and 85 years old with active or convalescent COVID-19.

The chain carries TRBV6-5 and TRBJ2-7; D is uncertain. The germline CDR1 and CDR2 sequences are MNHEY and SVGAGI. The germline V and J ends were trimmed by 2 bases and 4 bases, with 6 bases remaining between them. CDR3 length equals 12 residues. CDR3 loop: CASSYNQYEQYF. CDR3 sequence (DNA): TGTGCCAGCAGTTACAATCAGTACGAGCAGTACTTC.

The chain links TRBV21-1 to TRBJ2-3; the tabulated D call, TRBD2, remains unverified against the DNA. TRBV21-1 is an annotated pseudogene. The CDR3 has 16 amino acids. Here the CDR3 reads CASSKWIGRKADTQYF. The CDR3 DNA reads TGTGCCAGCAGCAAATGGATCGGGAGGAAGGCAGATACGCAGTATTTT.

The J gene is TRBJ1-1, the V gene TRBV3-1 (or the pseudogene TRBV3-2); D uncertain. This CDR3 has 14 residues. The ends were cut back, 2 bases at V and 1 base at J, with 8 bases in the middle. Looked up from germline, CDR1 is LGHDT and CDR2 is YNNKEL (reference sequence). The DNA of the CDR3 is TGTGCCAGCAGCCAAAGGGCGGGGAACACTGAAGCTTTCTTT. This translates into CASSQRAGNTEAFF.

V usage is TRBV5-1 and J usage is TRBJ1-3; 10 nucleotides line up with TRBD1. CDR1 and CDR2 (germline): SGHRS, YFSETQ. Trimming at V came to 2 bases and at J to 2 bases, leaving 1 base not matched to a gene. The CDR3 extends over 15 amino acids. CDR3 nucleotides: TGCGCCAGCAGCTTCGGGACAGGGGCTGGAAACACCATATATTTT. Amino acid sequence: CASSFGTGAGNTIYF.

This clone was found once. The chain combines TRBV5-1 with TRBJ2-4, with 9 bases matching TRBD1. This CDR3 spans 16 amino acids. The trim removed 4 bases at V and 2 bases at J, leaving 7 bases unmatched. CDR1 is SGHRS and CDR2 is YFSETQ in the germline V gene. The CDR3 sequence: CASSGTGSGSKNIQYF. CDR3 coding DNA: TGCGCCAGCAGCGGGACAGGGTCGGGGTCCAAAAACATTCAGTACTTC.

This chain uses TRBV30 with TRBJ2-5; D may be TRBD2 (6 bases). CDR1 and CDR2 from the germline V gene are GTSNPN and SVGIG (reference sequence). The CDR3 sequence is 14 residues long. Trimming removed 4 bases from V and 5 bases from J, with 17 bases in between. In DNA, the CDR3 is TGTGCCTGGAACCGAGGAGGGCCGGGGGAGACCCAGTACTTC. Residues: CAWNRGGPGETQYF.

This clone was detected ten times or more. The chain is built from TRBV3-1 (or the pseudogene TRBV3-2) and TRBJ2-7; perhaps TRBD2 as D (6 bases). CDR3 length: 13 residues. The V and J ends lost 6 bases and 4 bases respectively, with 13 bases between them. The germline gives CDR1 LGHDT, CDR2 YNNKEL (reference sequence). The CDR3: CASRSGLAYEQYF. The CDR3 region has the DNA TGTGCCAGCAGGTCGGGGCTAGCGTACGAGCAGTACTTC.

The sample holds a few counts of this clone. The rearrangement joins TRBV15 to TRBJ1-4; D might be TRBD1 (6 bases). V lost 2 bases and J 5 bases, leaving 9 bases between the germline ends. Germline V gene lookup returns CDR1 LNHNV and CDR2 YYDKDF (reference sequence). The length of the CDR3 is 14 residues. CDR3: CATSRPTGNEKLFF. The CDR3 nucleotides read TGTGCCACCAGCAGACCCACAGGGAATGAAAAACTGTTTTTT.

V gene TRBV19 combines with J gene TRBJ2-1; 9 positions agree with TRBD2. The V gene end was trimmed by 5 bases and the J gene end by 9 bases; junction bases not matched to a gene: 14. Germline-derived CDR1 and CDR2 are LNHDA and SQIVND (reference sequence). The CDR3 has 16 amino acids. CDR3 sequence reads: CASSSRASGNKSEQFF. The CDR3 DNA follows: TGTGCCAGTAGTTCCCGCGCTAGCGGGAACAAGAGTGAGCAGTTCTTC.

DNA of the CDR3: TGTGCCAGCAGCACGGACAGTCCTGAAGCTTTCTTT. This codes for CASSTDSPEAFF. The chain links TRBV3-1 (or the pseudogene TRBV3-2) to TRBJ1-1; D is possibly TRBD1 (6 bases). Germline-derived CDR1 and CDR2 are LGHDT and YNNKEL (reference sequence). The CDR3 extends over 12 amino acids. The germline V and J ends were trimmed by 5 bases and 6 bases, with 10 bases remaining between them.

The genes are TRBV6-1 and TRBJ1-5, with 8 nucleotides matching TRBD1. The CDR3 consists of 16 residues. Germline trimming cut 4 bases from V and 1 base from J; bases unmatched to any gene: 6. CDR1 is MNHNS and CDR2 is SASEGT in the germline V gene. The CDR3 loop reads CASSGTGGASNQPQHF. For the CDR3, the DNA is TGTGCCAGCAGTGGAACAGGGGGAGCGAGCAATCAGCCCCAGCATTTT.

The rearrangement joins TRBV7-3 to TRBJ1-1; D gene uncertain. V lost 5 bases to trimming and J lost 1 base, with 8 bases between them. The CDR3 is made up of 13 amino acids. Germline assignment: CDR1 SGHTA and CDR2 FQGTGA. The CDR3 bases are TGTGCCAGCAGCCAACAACCGAACACTGAAGCTTTCTTT. Its translation: CASSQQPNTEAFF.

This clone was counted between two and nine times. The chain employs TRBV7-3 and TRBJ1-2; TRBD1 matches 7 bases. The CDR3 is 15 residues long. Unmatched junction bases numbered 12, after V lost 4 bases and J lost 7 bases. Germline V gene data show CDR1 as SGHTA and CDR2 as FQGTGA. CDR3 sequence reads: CASSWTGGGASGYTF. Written as DNA, the CDR3 is TGTGCCAGCAGCTGGACCGGAGGGGGCGCGAGTGGCTACACCTTC.

J is TRBJ2-3 and V is TRBV30, with TRBD2 matching 10 bases. The CDR3 totals 16 residues. The J segment lost 4 bases and the V segment lost 3 bases, leaving 10 bases of the junction unmatched. CDR1 and CDR2 (germline): GTSNPN, SVGIG (reference sequence). The CDR3 coding sequence is TGTGCCTGGAGCGGGGGTAGCGGGAGGTTGCCAGATACGCAGTATTTT. Protein: CAWSGGSGRLPDTQYF.

The rearrangement uses TRBV19 and TRBJ1-5, with D possibly TRBD1 on 5 matching bases. This CDR3 contains 14 residues. V lost 6 bases and J 0 bases, leaving 9 bases between the germline ends. Germline values: CDR1 LNHDA, CDR2 SQIVND (reference sequence). This CDR3 is CASSLQDSNQPQHF. The CDR3, as DNA: TGTGCCAGTAGCTTACAGGATAGCAATCAGCCCCAGCATTTT.

The rearrangement joins TRBV19 to TRBJ1-1, with no clear D. This CDR3 region has 15 residues. The ends were cut back, 4 bases at V and 1 base at J, with 13 bases in the middle. Germline-derived CDR1 and CDR2 are LNHDA and SQIVND (reference sequence). CDR3 DNA: TGTGCCAGTAGTAGGGCGGAGGGCCAGAACACTGAAGCTTTCTTT. This codes for CASSRAEGQNTEAFF.

This clone was picked up a small number of times. The rearrangement uses TRBV12-2 and TRBJ2-7; the table calls TRBD2, which could not be checked here. TRBV12-2 is an annotated pseudogene. This CDR3 contains 16 residues. The DNA for the CDR3 is TGTGCAAGTCGGTGGGGACTAGCGGGGGCCAACTACGAGCAGTACTTC. This codes for CASRWGLAGANYEQYF.

The V call is TRBV3-1 (or the pseudogene TRBV3-2), the J call TRBJ2-7; D uncertain. Germline CDR1 and CDR2: LGHDT and YNNKEL (reference sequence). V shed 2 bases and J shed 5 bases, with 13 bases lying between them. The CDR3 consists of 14 residues. This CDR3 is CASSQYSNSNEQYF. The CDR3 DNA reads as TGTGCCAGCAGCCAATATTCTAACTCTAACGAGCAGTACTTC.

V and J are TRBV5-1 and TRBJ2-2, with D hard to call. Trimming left V 2 bases short and J 1 base short, with 6 bases between. The CDR3 is made up of 14 amino acids. Germline V gene data show CDR1 as SGHRS and CDR2 as YFSETQ. CDR3 nucleotides: TGCGCCAGCAGCTTCGACATGAACACCGGGGAGCTGTTTTTT. Translation: CASSFDMNTGELFF.

The chain combines TRBV7-9 with TRBJ2-2, with 8 bases identical to TRBD1. The CDR3 covers 18 residues. The ends lost 5 bases at V and 3 bases at J; junction bases unmatched: 14. Germline assignment: CDR1 SEHNR and CDR2 FQNEAQ (reference sequence). The CDR3 coding sequence is TGTGCCAGCAGCCGCTCTACTCTGGACAGGGAGGACACCGGGGAGCTGTTTTTT. This sequence encodes CASSRSTLDREDTGELFF. The complete variable domain, with remaining parts taken from reference TRBV7-9 and TRBJ2-2, reads DTGVSQNPRHKITKRGQNVTFRCDPISEHNRLYWYRQTLGQGPEFLTYFQNEAQLEKSRLLSDRFSAERPKGSFSTLEIQRTEQGDSAMYLCASSRSTLDREDTGELFFGEGSRLTVL.

The chain joins TRBV6-5 to TRBJ1-6; the match to TRBD1 covers 7 bases. This CDR3 region has 16 residues. Germline CDR1 and CDR2: MNHEY and SVGAGI. The J segment lost 2 bases and the V segment lost 0 bases, leaving 1 base of the junction unmatched. CDR3 residues: CASSYSTGTYNSPLHF. The CDR3 DNA follows: TGTGCCAGCAGTTACTCGACAGGGACCTATAATTCACCCCTCCACTTT.

The gene calls are TRBV5-1 and TRBJ2-2, with TRBD1 matching 7 bases. The CDR3 has 13 amino acids. Germline CDR1 and CDR2: SGHRS and YFSETQ. V gave up 6 bases and J gave up 8 bases; unmatched junction bases: 7. The CDR3 reads CASNRDSKGELFF. CDR3 nucleotide sequence: TGCGCCAGCAACCGGGACAGCAAGGGGGAGCTGTTTTTT.